Listed below are T cell receptor beta chains from one sample, sequenced in a study of T cells in Graves' hyperthyroidism and ophthalmopathy. TCRdb analysed the multiplex PCR reads with MiXCR anew, one entry per CDR3 protein. The sample has 450,000 to 550,000 distinct CDR3 sequences, roughly a quarter seen once. Sequencing was carried out using blood. These receptors were obtained from a woman younger than 45 with Graves' ophthalmopathy. CDR3s include the opening cysteine and the closing phenylalanine or tryptophan. D genes are given only for firm matches. Expanded clones get a size class; other rows say once, few or many, or leave the size out.

size	V	J	D	CDR3	DNA
many	TRBV24-1	TRBJ2-5	-	CATSDFRVGETQYF	TGTGCCACCAGTGATTTCAGGGTCGGGGAGACCCAGTACTTC
-	TRBV2	TRBJ1-1	-	CASSRDLQAFF	TGTGCCAGCAGTCGGGACCTCCAGGCTTTCTTT
many	TRBV28	TRBJ2-2	-	CASSPRTALRLTGELFF	TGTGCCAGCAGTCCGAGGACAGCTCTCCGTTTGACGGGGGAGCTGTTTTTT
many	TRBV12-3/TRBV12-4	TRBJ2-7	-	CASSEQFRGISYEQYF	TGTGCCAGCAGTGAACAATTCCGGGGGATCTCCTACGAGCAGTACTTC
many	TRBV28	TRBJ2-5	TRBD1	CASSEDRNRRETQYF	TGTGCCAGCAGTGAGGACAGGAATCGTCGAGAGACCCAGTACTTC
-	TRBV7-3	TRBJ1-1	-	CANSLIGGAGTEAFF	TGTGCCAACAGCTTAATAGGGGGGGCAGGCACTGAAGCTTTCTTT
-	TRBV20-1	TRBJ2-5	TRBD2	CSARRTSGSWETQYF	TGCAGTGCTCGGCGGACTAGCGGGAGTTGGGAGACCCAGTACTTC
-	TRBV3-1	TRBJ1-5	-	CASALGGDQPQHF	TGTGCCAGCGCCCTTGGGGGGGACCAGCCCCAGCATTTT
many	TRBV27	TRBJ2-7	TRBD2	CASSLNGGFPYEQYF	TGTGCCAGCAGTTTAAACGGGGGGTTCCCCTACGAGCAGTACTTC
-	TRBV2	TRBJ2-5	-	CASSEVRLTQETQYF	TGTGCCAGCAGTGAAGTGCGACTGACCCAAGAGACCCAGTACTTC
many	TRBV6-5	TRBJ1-5	-	CASSYSSQGYSNQPQHF	TGTGCCAGCAGTTACTCGAGCCAGGGTTATAGCAATCAGCCCCAGCATTTT
many	TRBV20-1	TRBJ1-1	-	CSARPWTGMNTEAFF	TGCAGTGCTAGACCTTGGACGGGGATGAACACTGAAGCTTTCTTT
many	TRBV25-1	TRBJ1-1	TRBD1	CASRPWDSKPKNTEAFF	TGTGCCAGCAGGCCTTGGGACAGTAAGCCGAAGAACACTGAAGCTTTCTTT
-	TRBV6-5	TRBJ2-7	TRBD2	CASSSSGLAVLEGQYF	TGTGCCAGCAGTTCCTCCGGACTAGCGGTACTCGAAGGGCAGTACTTC
-	TRBV6-1	TRBJ1-5	-	CASSLSGISDRNQPQHF	TGTGCCAGCAGTCTTTCAGGCATATCCGATCGGAATCAGCCCCAGCATTTT
many	TRBV9	TRBJ1-1	-	CASSVEPGEAFF	TGTGCCAGCAGCGTAGAGCCGGGTGAAGCTTTCTTT
-	TRBV11-2	TRBJ1-1	-	CASSLDQVNTEAFF	TGTGCCAGCAGCTTAGATCAGGTGAACACTGAAGCTTTCTTT
many	TRBV10-3	TRBJ1-5	TRBD1	CAISGSQGGNQPQHF	TGTGCCATCAGTGGCAGTCAGGGGGGCAATCAGCCCCAGCATTTT
-	TRBV6-1	TRBJ1-5	-	CASSQGQSNQPQHF	TGTGCCAGCAGTCAGGGGCAGAGCAATCAGCCCCAGCATTTT
many	TRBV12-3/TRBV12-4	TRBJ2-2	-	CASSQTGTGELLF	TGTGCCAGCAGCCAAACAGGAACCGGGGAGCTGCTTTTT
many	TRBV20-1	TRBJ2-5	-	CSIRRQQETQYF	TGCAGTATTAGACGCCAGCAAGAGACCCAGTACTTC
many	TRBV6-1	TRBJ2-5	TRBD2	CASTGGGEKTQYF	TGTGCCAGCACGGGGGGGGGCGAGAAGACCCAGTACTTC
many	TRBV20-1	TRBJ1-2	-	CSVDANYGYTF	TGCAGTGTTGACGCCAACTATGGCTACACCTTC
-	TRBV13	TRBJ2-5	TRBD2	CASSRAGGTMETQYF	TGTGCCAGCTCAAGAGCGGGGGGCACCATGGAGACCCAGTACTTC
few	TRBV2	TRBJ1-1	TRBD1	CASRPQGGNTEAFF	TGTGCCAGCAGACCACAGGGGGGGAACACTGAAGCTTTCTTT
many	TRBV27	TRBJ1-2	-	CASSEMERGGGYTF	TGTGCCAGCAGTGAGATGGAAAGGGGAGGTGGCTACACCTTC
many	TRBV19	TRBJ2-7	TRBD1	CASSALPGTGASYEQYF	TGTGCCAGTAGTGCTCTCCCGGGGACAGGGGCCTCCTACGAGCAGTACTTC
-	TRBV18	TRBJ2-5	-	CASSPRREPQETQYF	TGTGCCAGCTCACCACGAAGGGAGCCCCAAGAGACCCAGTACTTC
many	TRBV9	TRBJ2-2	TRBD2	CASSIAGRNTGELFF	TGTGCCAGCAGCATAGCGGGGAGGAACACCGGGGAGCTGTTTTTT
few	TRBV20-1	TRBJ2-5	TRBD1	CSARLLLTGGVKTQYF	TGCAGTGCTAGACTTCTCTTGACAGGGGGCGTGAAGACCCAGTACTTC
few	TRBV7-3	TRBJ2-2	-	CASSLTPAATVNTGELFF	TGTGCCAGCAGCTTAACGCCAGCGGCAACCGTGAACACCGGGGAGCTGTTTTTT
many	TRBV5-1	TRBJ2-5	-	CASSFLSNVWETQYF	TGCGCCAGCAGCTTCTTGTCAAATGTATGGGAGACCCAGTACTTC
-	TRBV5-4	TRBJ2-7	TRBD1	CASSFSGQSYEQYF	TGTGCCAGCAGCTTTTCGGGACAGAGCTACGAGCAGTACTTC
many	TRBV6-2/TRBV6-3	TRBJ1-2	TRBD1	CASSFDRERVDYGYTF	TGTGCCAGCAGTTTCGACAGGGAACGGGTGGACTATGGCTACACCTTC
-	TRBV30	TRBJ2-5	-	CAWSVAPETQYF	TGTGCCTGGAGTGTAGCCCCAGAGACCCAGTACTTC
-	TRBV28	TRBJ2-2	-	CASSRPGSGELCF	TGTGCCAGCAGCCGACCCGGTTCCGGGGAGCTGTGTTTT
-	TRBV11-2	TRBJ2-2	-	CASSPLAGSGTGELFF	TGTGCCAGCAGCCCGCTGGCGGGGTCGGGCACCGGGGAGCTGTTTTTT
few	TRBV18	TRBJ1-1	-	CASSPPKGGLAEAFF	TGTGCCAGCTCACCACCGAAAGGGGGGTTGGCTGAAGCTTTCTTT
-	TRBV2	TRBJ1-1	-	CATKPTQNTEAFF	TGTGCCACCAAGCCTACGCAGAACACTGAAGCTTTCTTT
few	TRBV30	TRBJ2-2	TRBD1	CAWSVRDRVTGELFF	TGTGCCTGGAGTGTACGGGACAGGGTCACCGGGGAGCTGTTTTTT
few	TRBV12-3/TRBV12-4	TRBJ1-1	-	CASREHVAFF	TGTGCCAGCAGGGAACATGTGGCTTTCTTT
-	TRBV30	TRBJ2-7	-	CAWTWSTNEQYF	TGTGCCTGGACCTGGTCTACTAACGAGCAGTACTTC
many	TRBV6-5	TRBJ1-1	-	CASSYSTKNTEAFF	TGTGCCAGCAGTTACTCGACTAAGAACACTGAAGCTTTCTTT
many	TRBV12-3/TRBV12-4	TRBJ2-2	-	CASSLGRSGELFF	TGTGCCAGCAGTCTCGGGCGTAGCGGGGAGCTGTTTTTT
once	TRBV7-9	TRBJ2-5	-	CASSLLPETQYF	TGTGCCAGCAGCTTACTCCCAGAGACCCAGTACTTC
many	TRBV6-2/TRBV6-3	TRBJ1-1	-	CASSPYSPNTEAFF	TGTGCCAGCAGTCCCTACAGCCCGAACACTGAAGCTTTCTTT
many	TRBV2	TRBJ1-5	-	CASRDDSNQPQHF	TGTGCCAGCAGGGACGACAGCAATCAGCCCCAGCATTTT
many	TRBV28	TRBJ1-2	-	CASSLDSSLLGGYTF	TGTGCCAGCAGTTTAGACAGCTCCTTGCTGGGTGGCTACACCTTC
-	TRBV6-1	TRBJ2-5	TRBD2	CASSELAGGKTQYF	TGTGCCAGCAGTGAACTAGCGGGGGGGAAGACCCAGTACTTC
-	TRBV20-1	TRBJ1-1	-	CSALFGYTEAFF	TGCAGTGCTCTCTTTGGGTACACTGAAGCTTTCTTT
-	TRBV28	TRBJ2-7	TRBD1	CASRDRGPWEQYF	TGTGCCAGCCGGGACAGGGGGCCGTGGGAGCAGTACTTC
few	TRBV7-9	TRBJ1-1	-	CASSPGFNTEAFF	TGTGCCAGCAGCCCGGGATTTAACACTGAAGCTTTCTTT